The 21 T cell receptor beta chains given below trace back to one sample, sequenced in a study of blood T cell repertoires in COVID-19. The repertoire was sequenced with immunoSEQ multiplex PCR; TCRdb's copy has only in-frame clones and lacks some. The sample has around 230,000 clones, over 65% seen once; the top ten hold 2.5% to 3%. Sequencing used peripheral blood. The receptors shown here come from a woman aged 65 to 85 with active or convalescent COVID-19.

The gene calls are TRBV18 and TRBJ1-1; no definite D call. Germline V gene sequence: CDR1 KGHSH, CDR2 LQKENI. CDR3 length equals 15 residues. With 0 bases removed from V and 5 bases from J, the gap between germline ends came to 13 bases. CDR3 in amino acids: CASSPPVVERTEAFF. The CDR3 DNA reads TGTGCCAGCTCACCACCGGTGGTGGAGAGAACTGAAGCTTTCTTT.

A note on this clone: The sample holds other DNA sequences that translate to the same CDR3. The rearrangement joins TRBV15 to TRBJ2-7, with 7 bases aligning to TRBD1. The CDR3 length is 14 residues. V trimming: 1 base; J trimming: 2 bases; junction bases outside the gene matches: 2. Per the germline V gene, CDR1 is LNHNV and CDR2 is YYDKDF (reference sequence). CDR3 protein: CATSRVRGPYEQYF. DNA for the CDR3: TGTGCCACCAGCAGAGTGAGGGGGCCCTACGAGCAGTACTTC.

The rearrangement joins TRBV28 to TRBJ1-2; D is unresolved. V was pared by 6 bases and J by 1 base, with 12 bases between. Germline V gene lookup returns CDR1 MDHEN and CDR2 SYDVKM. The CDR3 spans 14 residues. The CDR3 coding sequence is TGTGCCAGCAGGGTCTCGCTAGGTAACTATGGCTACACCTTC. Translation: CASRVSLGNYGYTF.

V usage is TRBV6-1 and J usage is TRBJ2-5; 12 bases line up with TRBD1. V shed 3 bases and J 2 bases; nucleotides not matched to a gene: 13. Germline loops: CDR1 MNHNS, CDR2 SASEGT. The CDR3 contains 19 residues. CDR3 coding DNA: TGTGCCAGCAGTGAGCCGGGACAGGGGGCGGCCTGGGAGCAAGAGACCCAGTACTTC. It is translated as CASSEPGQGAAWEQETQYF.

The genes are TRBV2 and TRBJ1-5, with TRBD1 identical over 11 bases. V was clipped by 8 bases and J by 7 bases; unmatched bases: 7. The CDR3 sequence is 14 residues long. CDR1 and CDR2 (germline): SNHLY, FYNNEI. CDR3 sequence: CASGRTGGEQPQHF. CDR3 in DNA: TGTGCCAGCGGCCGGACAGGGGGCGAGCAGCCCCAGCATTTT.

The chain combines TRBV19 with TRBJ1-1, with 7 positions matching TRBD1. The CDR3 runs 15 residues. Germline V gene lookup returns CDR1 LNHDA and CDR2 SQIVND (reference sequence). The junction had 7 bases not matched to a gene; V was cut back by 4 bases and J by 2 bases. The CDR3 nucleotides read TGTGCCAGTAGTACGCAGACAGGGAGAAACACTGAAGCTTTCTTT. Translation: CASSTQTGRNTEAFF.

This clone was recorded a few times. V and J are TRBV7-2 and TRBJ2-5; 8 positions agree with TRBD2. Germline CDR1 is SGHTA and CDR2 is FQGNSA. The CDR3 totals 14 residues. V lost 4 bases, J lost 4 bases, and 5 bases stayed unmatched. DNA of the CDR3: TGTGCCAGCAGCTGGATGGGACTAGGAGAGACCCAGTACTTC. This sequence encodes CASSWMGLGETQYF.

The chain couples TRBV6-5 to TRBJ2-1, with unresolved D. Germline CDR1 and CDR2: MNHEY and SVGAGI. The CDR3 covers 13 residues. Deletions cut 4 bases from V and 5 bases from J, with 9 bases between. DNA for the CDR3: TGTGCCAGCAGTTTCAACCGGGACAATGAGCAGTTCTTC. It is translated as CASSFNRDNEQFF.

This chain uses TRBV4-3 with TRBJ1-1, with D perhaps TRBD1 (5 bases). V gave up 0 bases and J gave up 9 bases, with 14 bases separating them. Looked up from germline, CDR1 is LGHNA and CDR2 is YSLEER. This CDR3 has 14 amino acids. CDR3 nucleotide sequence: TGCGCCAGCAGCCAAGATTGGGAGGGACGACAAGCTTTCTTT. Translation: CASSQDWEGRQAFF.

This sequence joins TRBV29-1 and TRBJ2-1; 7 positions match TRBD1. J gave up 0 bases and V 6 bases, and 5 bases lay outside the gene matches. Germline V gene lookup returns CDR1 SQVTM and CDR2 ANQGSEA. The length of the CDR3 is 14 residues. The CDR3 bases are TGCAGCGTACAGGGGTCCAGCTCCTACAATGAGCAGTTCTTC. Its protein is CSVQGSSSYNEQFF.

J is TRBJ2-5 and V is TRBV25-1; D remains unclear. This CDR3 comprises 12 residues. The V gene lost 5 bases and the J gene lost 0 bases, with 4 bases spanning the gap. From germline, CDR1 is MGHDK and CDR2 SYGVNS. The CDR3: CASSRDQETQYF. The CDR3 region has the DNA TGTGCCAGCAGTCGAGACCAAGAGACCCAGTACTTC.

CDR3 DNA sequence: TGTGCCAGCTCACCCCCCAGGGGCCAAGAGACCCAGTACTTC. Its protein is CASSPPRGQETQYF. V is TRBV18 and J is TRBJ2-5; D may be TRBD1 (6 bases). This CDR3 is 14 amino acids long. V lost 3 bases and J lost 1, with 9 bases in between. In germline, CDR1 is KGHSH, CDR2 LQKENI.

The V and J genes are TRBV30 and TRBJ1-4, with D perhaps matching TRBD1 (5 bases). The germline V gene encodes CDR1 GTSNPN and CDR2 SVGIG (reference sequence). The CDR3 sequence is 15 residues long. Trimming took 0 bases from V and 6 from J, leaving 14 bases between them. The CDR3 DNA follows: TGTGCCTGGAGTGTAATTTGGTCCAGGGATGAAAAACTGTTTTTT. Translating it yields CAWSVIWSRDEKLFF.

The CDR3: CASSRREGEAYEQYF. CDR3 DNA sequence: TGTGCCAGCTCACGTCGGGAAGGGGAGGCCTACGAGCAGTACTTC. This rearrangement joins TRBV18 to TRBJ2-7, with a weak D call TRBD2 (6 bases). Germline lookup yields CDR1 KGHSH and CDR2 LQKENI. Trimming removed 4 bases from V and 2 bases from J, with 15 bases in between. The CDR3 is 15 residues long.

The rearrangement uses TRBV6-4 and TRBJ1-5; 7 bases are shared with TRBD1. Trimming at V came to 4 bases and at J to 7 bases, leaving 4 bases not matched to a gene. The germline gives CDR1 MRHNA, CDR2 SNTAGT. The CDR3 contains 13 residues. CDR3 coding DNA: TGTGCCAGCAGTGTGACAGGGCACCAGCCCCAGCATTTT. It encodes CASSVTGHQPQHF.

The gene calls are TRBV30 and TRBJ2-6; possible D gene TRBD1, 5 bases. Germline V CDR1 and CDR2: GTSNPN, SVGIG (reference sequence). V gave up 4 bases and J gave up 1 base, with 8 bases separating them. This CDR3 is 14 amino acids long. The CDR3 loop is CAWTPGSGANVLTF. The CDR3 DNA follows: TGTGCCTGGACCCCAGGGTCTGGGGCCAACGTCCTGACTTTC.

This clone was seen only once. CDR3 sequence: CARRGRGGAYTGELFF. The CDR3 DNA reads as TGTGCCCGTCGGGGGCGCGGGGGGGCTTACACCGGGGAGCTGTTTTTT. V is TRBV19 and J is TRBJ2-2; TRBD2 aligns across 9 bases. J was trimmed by 3 bases and V by 11 bases; bases with no gene match: 13. The CDR3 contains 16 residues. The germline V gene has CDR1 LNHDA and CDR2 SQIVND (reference sequence).

The chain has TRBV28 and TRBJ1-1; 7 bases line up with TRBD1. The CDR3 consists of 15 residues. V lost 2 bases and J lost 5; bases outside the gene matches: 8. Germline assignment: CDR1 MDHEN and CDR2 SYDVKM. The CDR3 bases are TGTGCCAGCAGTTTAGCAGGGGGGAGTCGAACTGAAGCTTTCTTT. Its translation: CASSLAGGSRTEAFF. Using reference TRBV28 and TRBJ1-1 for the parts outside the CDR3, the full variable domain is DVKVTQSSRYLVKRTGEKVFLECVQDMDHENMFWYRQDPGLGLRLIYFSYDVKMKEKGDIPEGYSVSREKKERFSLILESASTNQTSMYLCASSLAGGSRTEAFFGQGTRLTVV.

This clone has more than one count but fewer than ten. The rearrangement uses TRBV3-1 (or the pseudogene TRBV3-2) and TRBJ2-2; the match to TRBD2 covers 15 bases. J gave up 4 bases and V 0 bases, and 15 bases lay outside the gene matches. CDR1 and CDR2 (germline): LGHDT, YNNKEL (reference sequence). The CDR3 extends over 22 amino acids. The chain's CDR3 is CASSQDPRGTSGRSVSTGELFF. DNA of the CDR3: TGTGCCAGCAGCCAAGATCCCCGCGGGACTAGCGGGAGGTCGGTCAGCACCGGGGAGCTGTTTTTT.

Points on this clone: One end of the junction fails to match germline, which may point to a read error. This chain's CDR3 is CASNLEGSEGYTF. As DNA, the CDR3 is TGCGCCAGCAACTTGGAGGGGTCGGAAGGCTACACCTTC. The chain joins TRBV5-1 to TRBJ1-2; D possibly corresponds to TRBD1 (5 bases). Germline CDR1 SGHRS, CDR2 YFSETQ. CDR3 length: 13 residues. The complete variable domain, with remaining parts taken from reference TRBV5-1 and TRBJ1-2, reads KAGVTQTPRYLIKTRGQQVTLSCSPISGHRSVSWYQQTPGQGLQFLFEYFSETQRNKGNFPGRFSGRQFSNSRSEMNVSTLELGDSALYLCASNLEGSEGYTFGSGTRLTVV.

This chain uses TRBV6-5 with TRBJ2-7, with 9 bases lining up with TRBD1. This CDR3 contains 13 residues. V lost 7 bases, J lost 4 bases, and 5 bases stayed unmatched. CDR1 MNHEY and CDR2 SVGAGI come from the germline V gene. CDR3 DNA: TGTGCCAGCACAACCGGGACAGGGTACGAGCAGTACTTC. Residues: CASTTGTGYEQYF.